Following are 24 T cell receptor beta chains from one sample sequenced in a study of radiation and T cells in renal cell carcinoma. The repertoire was sequenced with immunoSEQ multiplex PCR; TCRdb's copy has only in-frame clones and lacks some. The profile shows around 180,000 clones, about 88% of them singletons. Time point defined: blood 4 weeks post-SBRT, at nephrectomy. Indicated treatment: 15 Gy SBRT to primary tumor, nephrectomy 4 weeks later. Here the sequenced sample was blood, taken from a patient whose treatment included radiotherapy and nephrectomy. The origin of the receptors is a woman between 45 and 60 years old with renal cell carcinoma.

This chain links TRBV2 with TRBJ2-1, with D perhaps TRBD1 (5 bases). The CDR3 extends over 15 amino acids. Germline values: CDR1 SNHLY, CDR2 FYNNEI. The germline V and J ends were trimmed by 6 bases and 5 bases, with 17 bases remaining between them. The CDR3 DNA reads as TGTGCCAGCAGACGCTTAGTTGGGGCAAACAATGAGCAGTTCTTC. Its translation: CASRRLVGANNEQFF.

J is TRBJ1-1 and V is TRBV4-2, with D perhaps TRBD1 (6 bases). The V gene's germline CDR1 is LGHNA and CDR2 YNFKEQ. The CDR3 covers 14 residues. The V end was cut by 4 bases, the J end by 2 bases, with 11 bases between. CDR3 sequence: CASSPGTRNTEAFF. The DNA for the CDR3 is TGTGCCAGCAGCCCAGGGACACGAAACACTGAAGCTTTCTTT.

This sequence joins TRBV25-1 and TRBJ1-2; tentatively, D is TRBD1 (6 bases). Trimming removed 5 bases at V and 7 bases at J, with 17 bases between. From germline, CDR1 is MGHDK and CDR2 SYGVNS. The CDR3 extends over 14 amino acids. The CDR3 region is CASSPRGEGGGYTF. For the CDR3, the DNA is TGTGCCAGCAGTCCCCGGGGAGAAGGGGGTGGCTACACCTTC.

This clone was recorded a few times. The chain employs TRBV9 and TRBJ1-4; tentatively, D is TRBD1 (6 bases). Germline assignment: CDR1 SGDLS and CDR2 YYNGEE. V gave up 0 bases and J gave up 8 bases, with 14 bases separating them. The CDR3 totals 15 residues. In DNA, the CDR3 is TGTGCCAGCAGCGTAGCTATGGACAGTTTCGAAAAACTGTTTTTT. Translation gives CASSVAMDSFEKLFF.

This chain connects TRBV9 to TRBJ2-5; 9 bases align to TRBD1. The CDR3 covers 15 residues. Germline CDR1 SGDLS, CDR2 YYNGEE. The V gene end was trimmed by 6 bases and the J gene end by 5 bases; junction bases not matched to a gene: 11. The CDR3, as DNA: TGTGCCAGCACCAGCACCGGGACAGGGCTGGAGACCCAGTACTTC. This translates into CASTSTGTGLETQYF.

The chain recombines TRBV5-1 with TRBJ2-3; D is unclear. CDR3 length: 17 amino acids. CDR1 is SGHRS and CDR2 is YFSETQ in the germline V gene. The V end lost 5 bases, the J end lost 0 bases, and 19 bases lay between the germline ends. DNA of the CDR3: TGCGCCAGCAGGGAACAATCGACCAGCTCTAGCACAGATACGCAGTATTTT. Amino acid sequence: CASREQSTSSSTDTQYF. Full variable domain (rest looked up from reference TRBV5-1 and TRBJ2-3): KAGVTQTPRYLIKTRGQQVTLSCSPISGHRSVSWYQQTPGQGLQFLFEYFSETQRNKGNFPGRFSGRQFSNSRSEMNVSTLELGDSALYLCASREQSTSSSTDTQYFGPGTRLTVL.

The chain couples TRBV6-1 to TRBJ1-1, with a possible D match to TRBD1 (5 bases). The CDR3 length is 13 residues. Germline CDR1 is MNHNS and CDR2 is SASEGT. Trimming took 11 bases from V and 1 from J, leaving 14 bases between them. CDR3 sequence (DNA): TGTGCCGCCACGGGGCAGCCGAACACTGAAGCTTTCTTT. As protein: CAATGQPNTEAFF.

The gene calls are TRBV5-1 and TRBJ2-7, with TRBD2 matching over 7 bases. The CDR3 contains 13 residues. Germline V gives CDR1 SGHRS, CDR2 YFSETQ. With V trimmed by 2 bases and J by 3 bases, 2 bases remained unmatched. CDR3 amino acids: CASSFGGIYEQYF. CDR3 nucleotides: TGCGCCAGCAGCTTCGGGGGGATCTACGAGCAGTACTTC.

The chain couples TRBV6-6 to TRBJ1-1, with no clear D. Trimming took off 2 bases at V and 1 base at J, with 2 bases between the two ends. The CDR3 spans 12 residues. Germline loops: CDR1 MNHNY, CDR2 SVGAGI (reference sequence). The CDR3 here is CASSYENTEAFF. The CDR3 coding sequence is TGTGCCAGCAGTTACGAGAACACTGAAGCTTTCTTT.

This chain uses TRBV15 with TRBJ1-4; a possible D gene is TRBD1 (5 bases). The length of the CDR3 is 15 residues. Trimming shortened V by 0 bases and J by 6 bases, and 11 bases separated the two germline ends. Per the germline V gene, CDR1 is LNHNV and CDR2 is YYDKDF (reference sequence). CDR3 amino acids: CATSRELGGDEKLFF. CDR3 DNA: TGTGCCACCAGCAGAGAATTGGGGGGGGATGAAAAACTGTTTTTT. Full variable domain (rest looked up from reference TRBV15 and TRBJ1-4): DAMVIQNPRYQVTQFGKPVTLSCSQTLNHNVMYWYQQKSSQAPKLLFHYYDKDFNNEADTPDNFQSRRPNTSFCFLDIRSPGLGDTAMYLCATSRELGGDEKLFFGSGTQLSVL.

The rearrangement uses TRBV6-5 and TRBJ2-4; D is perhaps TRBD1 (5 bases). V gave up 6 bases and J gave up 8 bases, with 11 bases separating them. The CDR3 is made up of 12 amino acids. CDR1 is MNHEY, CDR2 SVGAGI, per germline. In DNA form, the CDR3 reads TGTGCCAGCAGCCAGGGTGGAGACATTCAGTACTTC. It specifies CASSQGGDIQYF.

The chain has TRBV10-3 and TRBJ2-5; D ambiguous. The V end was cut by 3 bases, the J end by 4 bases, with 9 bases between. CDR1 is ENHRY, CDR2 SYGVKD, per germline. CDR3 length: 13 residues. CDR3 sequence (DNA): TGTGCCATCAGTGAATTAGAATCAGAGACCCAGTACTTC. Protein: CAISELESETQYF.

This sequence joins TRBV21-1 and TRBJ1-6; whether TRBD1, the table's D call, matches the DNA was not checked. TRBV21-1 is noted as a pseudogene. This CDR3 spans 16 amino acids. CDR3 region: CASSRQGILENSPLHF. For the CDR3, the DNA is TGTGCCAGCAGCAGACAGGGGATTCTTGAAAATTCACCCCTCCACTTT.

The chain recombines TRBV2 with TRBJ2-1, with unresolved D. Between the trimmed V and J ends, which lost 5 bases and 4 bases, there was a span of 12 bases. Germline values: CDR1 SNHLY, CDR2 FYNNEI. The CDR3 spans 14 residues. The CDR3 DNA sequence: TGTGCCAGCAGTATCACTTCAAGGTACAATGAGCAGTTCTTC. Encoded protein: CASSITSRYNEQFF. The full variable domain, completed using reference TRBV2 and TRBJ2-1, is EPEVTQTPSHQVTQMGQEVILRCVPISNHLYFYWYRQILGQKVEFLVSFYNNEISEKSEIFDDQFSVERPDGSNFTLKIRSTKLEDSAMYFCASSITSRYNEQFFGPGTRLTVL.

This chain uses TRBV5-6 with TRBJ1-5; 8 nucleotides agree with TRBD1. Germline V gene sequence: CDR1 SGHDT, CDR2 YYEEEE. The CDR3 totals 14 residues. V trimming: 2 bases; J trimming: 7 bases; junction bases outside the gene matches: 5. This CDR3 reads CASSFQHRGQPQHF. CDR3 DNA sequence: TGTGCCAGCAGCTTTCAGCACAGGGGGCAGCCCCAGCATTTT.

The chain carries TRBV18 and TRBJ2-3; 14 nucleotides match TRBD2. The CDR3 totals 17 residues. Germline V gene lookup returns CDR1 KGHSH and CDR2 LQKENI. The ends lost 3 bases at V and 0 bases at J; junction bases unmatched: 2. The CDR3 sequence is CASSPRTSGGSTDTQYF. CDR3 DNA: TGTGCCAGCTCACCCCGGACTAGCGGGGGGAGCACAGATACGCAGTATTTT.

The chain recombines TRBV7-9 with TRBJ2-1; 10 bases fit TRBD2. Germline V CDR1 and CDR2: SEHNR, FQNEAQ (reference sequence). V dropped 1 base and J dropped 8; count of bases not matched to a gene: 8. CDR3 length: 16 amino acids. CDR3 sequence (DNA): TGTGCCAGCAGCTTAGGGCCTAGCGGGGGCGGCGATGAGCAGTTCTTC. It codes for CASSLGPSGGGDEQFF.

This chain joins TRBV2 and TRBJ2-1; TRBD2 might be the D (6 bases). Per the germline V gene, CDR1 is SNHLY and CDR2 is FYNNEI. Trimming took 1 base from V and 1 from J, leaving 8 bases between them. The CDR3 has 15 residues. In DNA, the CDR3 is TGTGCCAGCAGTGAAGAAAGCGGGTCCTACAATGAGCAGTTCTTC. It translates to CASSEESGSYNEQFF.

V usage is TRBV5-6 and J usage is TRBJ1-2; 10 bases align to TRBD1. The germline gives CDR1 SGHDT, CDR2 YYEEEE. The CDR3 consists of 14 residues. Trimming cost V 6 bases and J 6 bases; bases outside gene matches: 8. The CDR3 DNA reads TGTGCCAGCACCTGGGGGACAGGGGACGATGGCTACACCTTC. Translation: CASTWGTGDDGYTF.

The rearrangement uses TRBV11-2 and TRBJ2-7, with a weak D call TRBD1 (6 bases). This CDR3 spans 15 amino acids. V gave up 2 bases and J gave up 0 bases, with 11 bases separating them. CDR1 and CDR2 (germline): SGHAT, FQNNGV. CDR3 protein: CASSLNRESSYEQYF. The CDR3 nucleotides read TGTGCCAGCAGCTTAAACAGGGAAAGCTCCTACGAGCAGTACTTC.

The chain links TRBV5-6 to TRBJ2-1; possibly TRBD1 for D (5 bases). This CDR3 contains 16 residues. Trimming cost V 1 base and J 0 bases, with 11 bases left between them. The germline V gene has CDR1 SGHDT and CDR2 YYEEEE. The CDR3 loop reads CASSLFHTGSYNEQFF. CDR3 DNA: TGTGCCAGCAGCTTGTTTCATACAGGCTCCTACAATGAGCAGTTCTTC.

This chain joins TRBV7-8 and TRBJ1-1; D is possibly TRBD1 (5 bases). CDR3 length equals 15 residues. Germline V gene lookup returns CDR1 SGHVS and CDR2 FQNEAQ. Trimming took 5 bases from V and 2 from J, leaving 15 bases between them. CDR3: CASSPPGTYNTEAFF. The CDR3 DNA reads TGTGCCAGCAGCCCCCCTGGGACGTACAACACTGAAGCTTTCTTT. Filled out from reference TRBV7-8 and TRBJ1-1, the complete variable domain reads GAGVSQSPRYKVAKRGQDVALRCDPISGHVSLFWYQQALGQGPEFLTYFQNEAQLDKSGLPSDRFFAERPEGSVSTLKIQRTQQEDSAVYLCASSPPGTYNTEAFFGQGTRLTVV.

CDR3 in DNA: TGTGCCAGTAGTATAACCGGGGGGAATCAGCCCCAGCATTTT. Its protein product is CASSITGGNQPQHF. The chain couples TRBV19 to TRBJ1-5; perhaps TRBD1 as D (5 bases). CDR1 LNHDA and CDR2 SQIVND come from the germline V gene (reference sequence). V lost 2 bases to trimming and J lost 4 bases, with 9 bases between them. The CDR3 contains 14 residues.

This clone occurred a few times. This chain joins TRBV5-6 and TRBJ1-6; 8 bases are a match to TRBD1. Trimming removed 4 bases from V and 8 bases from J; junction bases left unmatched: 2. CDR3 length equals 13 residues. The germline V gene has CDR1 SGHDT and CDR2 YYEEEE. The DNA of the CDR3 is TGTGCCAGCAGCGTGGACAGGGATTCACCCCTCCACTTT. This gives the protein CASSVDRDSPLHF.